This record looks at one TCR beta chain sequence and its context. The target antigen is unknown. This record belongs to a study of cytomegalovirus exposure and HLA in healthy donors. This CDR3 contains 13 residues. CDR1 is SGDLS, CDR2 YYNGEE, per germline. V was cut by 3 bases and J by 1 base, with 6 bases left in between. General study findings and limits: Prediction of most subjects' HLA-A and HLA-B alleles by TCR beta sequences was reportedly accurate.

The PCR employed 60 Vbeta primers together with 13 Jbeta primers. Data came from immunoSEQ multiplex PCR; TCRdb stores just in-frame clones and leaves some out. This table has 100,000 to 150,000 clones, over 65% appearing once. Sequenced: PBMCs. The J gene is TRBJ2-3, the V gene TRBV9; D call uncertain. This receptor was identified in a man aged 35-49 years in good health and CMV-seropositive. The DNA of the CDR3 is TGTGCCAGCAGCGAGACTCGCACAGATACGCAGTATTTT. Translating it yields CASSETRTDTQYF.